A selection of T cell receptor beta chains follows, all from one sample in a study of cytomegalovirus exposure and HLA in healthy donors. Profiled with immunoSEQ multiplex PCR; TCRdb holds only in-frame clones, not every one. The sample shows roughly 130,000 clones, around 90% of them seen only once. Sequencing input: PBMCs. Receptors were obtained from a woman aged 40 to 49 in good health and CMV-seronegative. Each CDR3 is given with its conserved first and last residue. The D gene is left open where the match is weak. The size entry is marked missing in some rows and otherwise reads once, few, many or a size class.

j_call d_call clone_size v_call cdr3_aa cdr3_nt
TRBJ2-2 . . TRBV7-6 CASSLGSSATGELFF TGTGCCAGCAGCTTAGGTAGCAGCGCCACCGGGGAGCTGTTTTTT
TRBJ1-3 TRBD1 . TRBV5-1 CASSQQGVSSGNTIYF TGCGCCAGCAGCCAACAGGGGGTGTCCTCTGGAAACACCATATATTTT
TRBJ2-7 TRBD1 . TRBV5-1 CASSLWTGEKDEQYF TGCGCCAGCAGCCTATGGACAGGGGAAAAGGACGAGCAGTACTTC
TRBJ2-3 . . TRBV7-3 CASSSTLTGYTQYF TGTGCCAGCAGCTCCACGCTTACAGGGTATACGCAGTATTTT
TRBJ2-5 . . TRBV4-2 CASSQASSVGMRLETQYF TGTGCCAGCAGCCAAGCGAGTAGCGTGGGAATGAGGCTGGAGACCCAGTACTTC
TRBJ1-2 . . TRBV2 CASTNLGGAAGYTF TGTGCCAGCACCAACCTAGGGGGGGCCGCGGGCTACACCTTC
TRBJ1-2 . . TRBV10-2 CASSEREITPRYGYTF TGCGCCAGCAGTGAGAGAGAAATCACTCCCCGCTATGGCTACACCTTC
TRBJ1-4 TRBD1 . TRBV7-9 CASSQGTGTGGDEKLFF TGTGCCAGCAGCCAAGGGACAGGGACAGGGGGCGACGAAAAACTGTTTTTT
TRBJ2-1 TRBD1 . TRBV7-8 CASRYRDRYNEQFF TGTGCCAGCAGATACCGGGACAGGTACAATGAGCAGTTCTTC
TRBJ1-6 TRBD1 . TRBV27 CASSFGTGSDSPLHF TGTGCCAGCAGTTTCGGGACAGGGAGTGATTCACCCCTCCACTTT
TRBJ2-1 TRBD2 . TRBV7-9 CASSLSLAGALNEQFF TGTGCCAGCAGCCTGTCTCTAGCGGGAGCGTTGAATGAGCAGTTCTTC
TRBJ2-1 TRBD2 once TRBV5-1 CASSLGLAGSNEQFF TGCGCCAGCAGCTTGGGGCTAGCGGGAAGTAATGAGCAGTTCTTC
TRBJ2-1 . once TRBV18 CASSPPAGEQFF TGTGCCAGCTCACCCCCCGCCGGTGAGCAGTTCTTC
TRBJ2-3 . . TRBV6-6 CASSYSQLDTQYF TGTGCCAGCAGTTACTCGCAGTTAGATACGCAGTATTTT
TRBJ1-2 . once TRBV5-1 CASSPGGEGGYTF TGCGCCAGCAGCCCGGGTGGGGAGGGCGGCTACACCTTC
TRBJ2-1 TRBD2 . TRBV7-9 CASSSPRGGILDEQFF TGTGCCAGCAGCTCCCCTCGGGGGGGCATCTTGGATGAGCAGTTCTTC
TRBJ2-1 TRBD1 . TRBV5-1 CASSLGGTGTLLGSYNEQFF TGCGCCAGCAGCTTGGGGGGGACAGGCACCCTGTTGGGCTCCTACAATGAGCAGTTCTTC
TRBJ2-1 . . TRBV7-9 CASSTGGTFYNEQFF TGTGCCAGCAGCACAGGCGGTACGTTCTACAATGAGCAGTTCTTC
TRBJ1-1 . . TRBV11-2 CASSLQGNTEAFF TGTGCCAGCAGTTTACAGGGGAACACTGAAGCTTTCTTT
TRBJ2-7 . . TRBV2 CASSLAKGGYEQYF TGTGCCAGCAGTCTGGCGAAAGGGGGCTACGAGCAGTACTTC
TRBJ1-2 . . TRBV13 CASSSLEATDYGYTF TGTGCCAGCAGCTCACTGGAGGCCACGGACTATGGCTACACCTTC
TRBJ1-1 TRBD1 . TRBV5-1 CASSPGQGEMNTEAFF TGCGCCAGCAGCCCGGGACAGGGGGAAATGAACACTGAAGCTTTCTTT
TRBJ2-1 TRBD1 . TRBV14 CASSRSGTGSNEQFF TGTGCCAGCAGCCGGTCCGGGACAGGGAGCAATGAGCAGTTCTTC
TRBJ2-7 . once TRBV30 CAWNSQGGAYEQYF TGTGCCTGGAATTCCCAGGGCGGGGCCTACGAGCAGTACTTC
TRBJ2-1 . . TRBV5-1 CASTFADGRPYNEQFF TGCGCCAGCACTTTCGCAGACGGGAGACCCTACAATGAGCAGTTCTTC
TRBJ2-5 . . TRBV5-1 CASRVGSSEETQYF TGCGCCAGCAGAGTCGGGAGTTCGGAAGAGACCCAGTACTTC
TRBJ2-1 TRBD2 . TRBV29-1 CSFDSSGGINEQFF TGCAGCTTTGATTCTAGCGGGGGAATCAATGAGCAGTTCTTC
TRBJ2-4 TRBD1 . TRBV5-1 CASSQDPGSPGGIQYF TGCGCCAGCAGCCAGGATCCCGGGTCTCCAGGGGGCATTCAGTACTTC
TRBJ2-4 TRBD2 . TRBV5-1 CASSVIAGEENIQYF TGCGCCAGCAGCGTGATAGCGGGAGAGGAGAACATTCAGTACTTC
TRBJ2-2 TRBD1 . TRBV19 CASDTWTGHTGELFF TGTGCCAGCGACACTTGGACAGGGCACACCGGGGAGCTGTTTTTT
TRBJ2-2 TRBD1 . TRBV11-2 CASNRDRGLGGELFF TGTGCCAGCAACCGGGACAGGGGGCTTGGCGGGGAGCTGTTTTTT
TRBJ2-7 TRBD1 . TRBV7-8 CASSFGQANSYEQYF TGTGCCAGCAGCTTCGGACAGGCAAACTCCTACGAGCAGTACTTC
TRBJ1-1 TRBD1 . TRBV6-6 CASQPGQGSYTEAFF TGTGCCAGCCAACCGGGACAGGGGTCTTACACTGAAGCTTTCTTT